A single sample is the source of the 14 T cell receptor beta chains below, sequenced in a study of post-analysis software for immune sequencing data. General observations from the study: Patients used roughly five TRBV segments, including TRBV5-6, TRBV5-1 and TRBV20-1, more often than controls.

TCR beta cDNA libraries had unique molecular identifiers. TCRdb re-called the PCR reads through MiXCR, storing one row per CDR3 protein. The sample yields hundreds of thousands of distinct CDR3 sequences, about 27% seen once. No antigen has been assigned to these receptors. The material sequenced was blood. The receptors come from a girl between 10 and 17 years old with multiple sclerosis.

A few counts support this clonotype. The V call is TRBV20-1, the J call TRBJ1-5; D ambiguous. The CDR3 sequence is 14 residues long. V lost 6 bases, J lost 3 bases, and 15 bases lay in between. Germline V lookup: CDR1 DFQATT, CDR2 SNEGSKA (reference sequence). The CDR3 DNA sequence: TGCAGTGCACTGGTGGGGTCAGCCAATCAGCCCCAGCATTTT. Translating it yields CSALVGSANQPQHF.

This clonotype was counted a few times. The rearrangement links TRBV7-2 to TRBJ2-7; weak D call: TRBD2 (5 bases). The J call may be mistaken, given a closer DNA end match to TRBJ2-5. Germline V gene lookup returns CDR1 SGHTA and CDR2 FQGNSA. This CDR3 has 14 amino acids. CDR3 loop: CASTFARDLETQYF. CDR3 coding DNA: TGTGCCAGCACCTTCGCCCGGGATTTGGAGACCCAGTACTTC.

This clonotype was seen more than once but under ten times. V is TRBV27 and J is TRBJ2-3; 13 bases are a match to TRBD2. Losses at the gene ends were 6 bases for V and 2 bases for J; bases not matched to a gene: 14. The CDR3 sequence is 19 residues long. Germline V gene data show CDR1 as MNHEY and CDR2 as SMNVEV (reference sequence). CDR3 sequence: CASSTGTSGAKHHTDTQYF. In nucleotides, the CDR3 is TGTGCCAGCAGCACCGGGACTAGCGGGGCAAAGCATCACACAGATACGCAGTATTTT.

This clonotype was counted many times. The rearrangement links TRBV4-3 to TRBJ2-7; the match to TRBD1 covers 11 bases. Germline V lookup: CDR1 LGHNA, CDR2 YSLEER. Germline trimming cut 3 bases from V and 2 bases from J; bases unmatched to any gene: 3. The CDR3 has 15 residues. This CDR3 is CASSQGQGGPYEQYF. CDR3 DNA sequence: TGCGCCAGCAGCCAGGGACAGGGGGGACCCTACGAGCAGTACTTC.

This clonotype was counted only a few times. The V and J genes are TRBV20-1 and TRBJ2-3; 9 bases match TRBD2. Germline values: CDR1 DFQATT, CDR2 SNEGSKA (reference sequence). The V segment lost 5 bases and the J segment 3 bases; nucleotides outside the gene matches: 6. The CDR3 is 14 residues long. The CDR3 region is CSALAGEATDTQYF. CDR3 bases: TGCAGTGCTTTAGCGGGAGAAGCAACAGATACGCAGTATTTT.

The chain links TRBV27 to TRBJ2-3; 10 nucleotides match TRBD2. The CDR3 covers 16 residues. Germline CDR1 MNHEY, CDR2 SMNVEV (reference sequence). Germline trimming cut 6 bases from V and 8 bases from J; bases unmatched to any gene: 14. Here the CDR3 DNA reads TGTGCCAGCAGCCCACCGCGAGCGGGAGGGCCGTCTACGCAGTATTTT. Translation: CASSPPRAGGPSTQYF.

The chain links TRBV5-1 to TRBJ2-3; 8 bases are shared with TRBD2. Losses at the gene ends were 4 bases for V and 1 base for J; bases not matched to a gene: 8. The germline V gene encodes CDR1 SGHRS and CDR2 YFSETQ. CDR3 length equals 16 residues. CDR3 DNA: TGCGCCAGCAGCCCCTCTCCAGCGGGGGGCACAGATACGCAGTATTTT. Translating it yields CASSPSPAGGTDTQYF.

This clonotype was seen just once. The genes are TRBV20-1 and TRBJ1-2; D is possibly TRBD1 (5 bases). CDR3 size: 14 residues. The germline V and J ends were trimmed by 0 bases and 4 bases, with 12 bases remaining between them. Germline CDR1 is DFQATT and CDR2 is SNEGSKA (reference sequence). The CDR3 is CSARDNTGLYGYTF. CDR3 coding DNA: TGCAGTGCTAGAGATAACACAGGCCTCTATGGCTACACCTTC.

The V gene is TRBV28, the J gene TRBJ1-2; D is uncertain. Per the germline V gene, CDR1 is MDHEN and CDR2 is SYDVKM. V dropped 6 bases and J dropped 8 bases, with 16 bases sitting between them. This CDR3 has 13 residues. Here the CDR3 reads CASSAGDPGGYTF. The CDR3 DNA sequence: TGTGCCAGCAGCGCCGGAGACCCGGGGGGCTACACCTTC.

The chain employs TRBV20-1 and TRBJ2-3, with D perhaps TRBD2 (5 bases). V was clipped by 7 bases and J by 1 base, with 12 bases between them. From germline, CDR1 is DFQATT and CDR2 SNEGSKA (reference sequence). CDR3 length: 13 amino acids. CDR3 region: CSGGAEGTDTQYF. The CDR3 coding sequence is TGCAGTGGGGGAGCGGAGGGCACAGATACGCAGTATTTT.

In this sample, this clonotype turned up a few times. The CDR3 reads CASQGSFGGLFF. In DNA form, the CDR3 reads TGTGCCAGCCAGGGATCTTTTGGAGGACTGTTTTTT. The V gene is TRBV28, the J gene TRBJ1-4; maybe TRBD1 (5 bases). Deletions cut 8 bases from V and 13 bases from J, with 17 bases between. The CDR3 runs to 12 residues. Germline V gives CDR1 MDHEN, CDR2 SYDVKM.

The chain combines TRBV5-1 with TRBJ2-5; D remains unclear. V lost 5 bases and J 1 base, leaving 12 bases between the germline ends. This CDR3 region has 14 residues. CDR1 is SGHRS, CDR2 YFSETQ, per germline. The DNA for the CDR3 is TGCGCCAGCAGTCAATTGGGTCCCCAAGAGACCCAGTACTTC. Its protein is CASSQLGPQETQYF. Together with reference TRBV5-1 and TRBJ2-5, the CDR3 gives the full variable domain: KAGVTQTPRYLIKTRGQQVTLSCSPISGHRSVSWYQQTPGQGLQFLFEYFSETQRNKGNFPGRFSGRQFSNSRSEMNVSTLELGDSALYLCASSQLGPQETQYFGPGTRLLVL.

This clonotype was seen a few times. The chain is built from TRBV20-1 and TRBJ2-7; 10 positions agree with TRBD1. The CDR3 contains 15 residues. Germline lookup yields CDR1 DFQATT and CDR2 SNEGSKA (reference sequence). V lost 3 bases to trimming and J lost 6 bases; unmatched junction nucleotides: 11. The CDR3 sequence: CSARIPGQGTLEQYF. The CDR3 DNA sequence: TGCAGTGCTAGGATCCCGGGACAGGGGACTCTCGAGCAGTACTTC.

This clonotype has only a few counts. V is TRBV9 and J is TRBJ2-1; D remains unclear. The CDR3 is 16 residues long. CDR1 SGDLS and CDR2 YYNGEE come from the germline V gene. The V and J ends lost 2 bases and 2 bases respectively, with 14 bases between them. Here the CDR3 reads CASSVGSPGPYNEQFF. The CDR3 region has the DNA TGTGCCAGCAGCGTCGGAAGTCCAGGCCCCTACAATGAGCAGTTCTTC.